This T cell receptor (beta chain) was found in a study of T cell responses to AZD1222 COVID-19 vaccine. Overall study findings and caveats: AZD1222 recipients seropositive at baseline numbered only six or seven. No day 14 peak samples; only post-peak repertoires were characterized.

V lost 5 bases to trimming and J lost 0 bases; unmatched junction nucleotides: 7. Germline lookup yields CDR1 PRHDT and CDR2 FYEKMQ (reference sequence). The CDR3 has 16 amino acids. TCRdb's copy holds only in-frame clones and misses some; the assay was immunoSEQ multiplex PCR. The sample has about 130,000 clones, about 90% seen once. With respect to this clone: Its specificity is not known.

V gene TRBV13 combines with J gene TRBJ1-3; 7 bases are shared with TRBD1. The receptor's source is an adult in good health. The sequenced sample was peripheral blood, obtained on day 0 of AZD1222 vaccination. CDR3 coding DNA: TGTGCCAGCAGCCCGGCGGACAGGTACTCTGGAAACACCATATATTTT. Its protein product is CASSPADRYSGNTIYF.